This T cell receptor beta chain was observed in a study of CD8 T cells in ankylosing spondylitis. General study results and limits: Reportedly, matched ankylosing spondylitis synovial fluid was significantly enriched for disease-linked clones. One TCR beta motif, made up of several highly homologous variants, appeared characteristic of ankylosing spondylitis blood.

CDR3 size: 17 residues. Trimming removed 2 bases from V and 4 bases from J; junction bases left unmatched: 13. The germline V gene encodes CDR1 SGHRS and CDR2 YFSETQ. This clonotype has at least ten counts. The antigen is not known. Quantitative molecular-barcoded 5'-RACE generated the TCR beta libraries. Each CDR3 protein is one row after TCRdb ran MiXCR on the 5' RACE reads. The sample carries under 200,000 distinct CDR3 sequences, approximately 13% recorded once. Sequenced sample: blood, either unsorted or a sorted T cell fraction (not recorded which). The chain has TRBV5-1 and TRBJ2-5; 8 bases fit TRBD2. The sequence was obtained from a female donor with ankylosing spondylitis or in good health (not recorded which). The CDR3 sequence: CASSFSSSGGHGETQYF. DNA for the CDR3: TGCGCCAGCAGCTTCTCTTCGTCGGGAGGGCATGGAGAGACCCAGTACTTC.